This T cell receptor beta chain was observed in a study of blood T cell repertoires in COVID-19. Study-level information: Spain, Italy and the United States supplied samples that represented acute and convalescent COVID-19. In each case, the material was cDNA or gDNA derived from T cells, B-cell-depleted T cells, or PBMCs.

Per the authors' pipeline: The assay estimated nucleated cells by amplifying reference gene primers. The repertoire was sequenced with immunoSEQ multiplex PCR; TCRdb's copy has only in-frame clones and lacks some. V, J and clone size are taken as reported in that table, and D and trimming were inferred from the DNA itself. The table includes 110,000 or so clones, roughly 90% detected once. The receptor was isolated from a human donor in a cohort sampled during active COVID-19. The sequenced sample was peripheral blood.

CDR3 bases: TGTGCCAGCAGCAGACAGGGTTCAATTAATGAAAAACTGTTTTTT. Translating it yields CASSRQGSINEKLFF. The chain is built from TRBV7-8 and TRBJ1-4, with 7 nucleotides matching TRBD1. There are 15 residues in the CDR3. CDR1 SGHVS and CDR2 FQNEAQ come from the germline V gene. After removal of 5 bases from V and 4 bases from J, the junction contained 7 bases not matched to a gene.